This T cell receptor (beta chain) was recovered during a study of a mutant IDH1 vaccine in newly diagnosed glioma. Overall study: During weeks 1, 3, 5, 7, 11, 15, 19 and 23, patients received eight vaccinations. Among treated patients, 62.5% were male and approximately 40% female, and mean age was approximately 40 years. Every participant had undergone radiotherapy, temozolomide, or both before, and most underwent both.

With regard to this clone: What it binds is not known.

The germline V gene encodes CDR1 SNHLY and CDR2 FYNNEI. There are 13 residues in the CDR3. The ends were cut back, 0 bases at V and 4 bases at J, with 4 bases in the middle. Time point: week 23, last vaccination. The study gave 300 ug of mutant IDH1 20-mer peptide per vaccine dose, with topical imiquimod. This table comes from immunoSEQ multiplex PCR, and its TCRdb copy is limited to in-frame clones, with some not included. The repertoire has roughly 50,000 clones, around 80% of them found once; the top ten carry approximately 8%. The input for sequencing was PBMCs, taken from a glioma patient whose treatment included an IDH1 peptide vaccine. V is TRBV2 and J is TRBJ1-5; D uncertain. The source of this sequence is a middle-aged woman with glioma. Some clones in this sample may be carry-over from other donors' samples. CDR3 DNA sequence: TGTGCCAGCAGTGAAGCTTCTAATCAGCCCCAGCATTTT. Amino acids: CASSEASNQPQHF.